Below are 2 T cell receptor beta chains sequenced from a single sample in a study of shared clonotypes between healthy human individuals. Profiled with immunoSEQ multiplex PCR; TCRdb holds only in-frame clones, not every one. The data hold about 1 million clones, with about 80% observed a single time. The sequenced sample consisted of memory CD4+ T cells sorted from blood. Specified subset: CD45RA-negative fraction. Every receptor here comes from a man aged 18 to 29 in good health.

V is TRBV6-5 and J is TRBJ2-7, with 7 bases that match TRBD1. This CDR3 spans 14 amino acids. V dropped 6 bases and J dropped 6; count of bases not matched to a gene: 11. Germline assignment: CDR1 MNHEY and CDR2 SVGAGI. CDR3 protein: CASRTGQQTGEQYF. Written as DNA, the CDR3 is TGTGCCAGCAGAACGGGACAGCAGACGGGCGAGCAGTACTTC.

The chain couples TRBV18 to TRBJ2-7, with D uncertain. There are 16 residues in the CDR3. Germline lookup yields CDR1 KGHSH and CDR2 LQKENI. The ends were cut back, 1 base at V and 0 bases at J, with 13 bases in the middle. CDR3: CASSPRDFSGSYEQYF. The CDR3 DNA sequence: TGTGCCAGCTCACCACGGGATTTCTCAGGCTCCTACGAGCAGTACTTC.